A selection of T cell receptor beta chains follows, all from one sample in a study of T cells in Graves' hyperthyroidism and ophthalmopathy. TCRdb reprocessed the multiplex PCR reads via MiXCR and lists one record per CDR3 protein. Counted here are approximately 720,000 distinct CDR3 sequences, under 20% occurring once; the ten biggest clones make up around 17%. The sample taken for sequencing was blood. The origin of the receptors is a woman aged 45-59 years with Graves' hyperthyroidism that later progressed to Graves' ophthalmopathy. CDR3s leave out the opening cysteine and the closing phenylalanine or tryptophan. A D gene is named only where the DNA matches it firmly.

d_gene	j_gene	v_gene	CDR3aa
TRBD2	TRBJ2-5	TRBV7-9	ASSPRGVLLAGGQETQY
-	TRBJ1-1	TRBV27	ASSLYTTGNTEAF
TRBD1	TRBJ1-5	TRBV20-1	SARPDRVDSNQPQH
TRBD1	TRBJ2-4	TRBV3-1	ASSQARGLAKNIQY
TRBD2	TRBJ2-7	TRBV5-1	ASSSSGQVSYEQY
TRBD1	TRBJ1-6	TRBV7-2	ASSSPGQGTPLH
-	TRBJ2-5	TRBV7-3	ASSLAASGTQY
-	TRBJ1-1	TRBV6-5	ASSYSRGGTEAF
-	TRBJ2-2	TRBV5-1	ASRKEVTGELF
-	TRBJ1-1	TRBV6-1	ASKGGESSTEAF
-	TRBJ1-6	TRBV12-3/TRBV12-4	ASSSRNSPLH
-	TRBJ1-1	TRBV19	ASLGPGVRGTEAF
-	TRBJ2-7	TRBV6-1	ASSNRDTYEQY
-	TRBJ2-3	TRBV19	ASSILGGGTDTQY
-	TRBJ1-4	TRBV7-9	ASSPLILSDEKLF
-	TRBJ1-5	TRBV6-1	ASSPRSQPQH
-	TRBJ1-1	TRBV15	ATTDPRTALNTEAF
-	TRBJ2-3	TRBV11-2	ASSILTFANTDTQY
TRBD2	TRBJ2-7	TRBV20-1	SATLAGVPYEQY